This record concerns one T cell receptor (beta chain) sequence. Its antigen remains unknown. Every sample had a minimum of 6 million PBMCs isolated. The sample belongs to a study of blood T cells in healthy people across ages. Study findings and constraints: A greater number of naive CD4+ cells and higher diversity distinguished long-lived donors from aged donors. Per million T cells, the diversity of TCR beta decreased roughly linearly as age advanced.

Using a J-beta primer mix together with a sample-barcoded 5' primer, a second PCR was run for roughly 6 to 12 cycles. TCRdb independently ran MiXCR on the 5' RACE reads; one entry per CDR3 protein. The sample holds 1.5 million to 2 million distinct CDR3 sequences, over 25% seen once. The germline CDR1 and CDR2 sequences are SGHNT and YYREEE (reference sequence). There are 14 residues in the CDR3. Sequencing was done on a sample of blood. This receptor was identified in a woman between 25 and 40 years old in good health. V is TRBV5-4 and J is TRBJ2-4, with TRBD2 as a possible D gene (6 bases). The end of the DNA fits TRBJ2-5 better, so the J call may be wrong. As DNA, the CDR3 is TGTGCCAGCGGTAAGGCGGGGATGGGAGAGACCCAGTACTTC. This encodes CASGKAGMGETQYF.